The 15 T cell receptor beta chains in this list originate from one sample, sequenced in a study of blood T cells in healthy people across ages. Primed by a sample-barcoded 5' primer and a J-beta primer mix, a second PCR proceeded for about 7 to 12 cycles. MiXCR, run by TCRdb on the 5' RACE reads, gives a single entry per CDR3 protein. The repertoire holds about 1.8 million distinct CDR3 sequences, with about 49% as singletons. The sample was blood. These receptors were obtained from a woman in her 40s in good health.

The chain couples TRBV6-2 or TRBV6-3 to TRBJ1-2, with D possibly TRBD1 on 6 matching bases. The length of the CDR3 is 16 residues. Looked up from germline, CDR1 is MNHEY and CDR2 is SVGEGT. Trimming removed 0 bases at V and 3 bases at J, with 14 bases between. In DNA, the CDR3 is TGTGCCAGCAGTTACTCGCCACAGGGCAGGGACTATGGCTACACCTTC. Encoded protein: CASSYSPQGRDYGYTF.

This clonotype was observed a few times. The V gene is TRBV7-3, the J gene TRBJ2-6; tentative D call: TRBD1 (6 bases). The CDR3 runs 16 residues. The germline gives CDR1 SGHTA, CDR2 FQGTGA. The germline V and J ends were trimmed by 4 bases and 4 bases, with 14 bases remaining between them. CDR3 amino acids: CASSSRTASGANVLTF. The CDR3 DNA reads TGTGCCAGCAGCTCACGGACAGCATCAGGGGCCAACGTCCTGACTTTC.

The chain carries TRBV7-3 and TRBJ2-7; no reliable D call. The J call is in doubt because the DNA end fits TRBJ2-5 better. Germline loops: CDR1 SGHTA, CDR2 FQGTGA. The CDR3 consists of 13 residues. The CDR3 sequence: CASSRKYWETQYF. The DNA for the CDR3 is TGTGCCAGCAGCCGAAAATACTGGGAGACCCAGTACTTC.

This clonotype was detected a few times. The gene calls are TRBV4-3 and TRBJ2-3; D could derive from TRBD1 or TRBD2 (5 bases each). The germline gives CDR1 LGHNA, CDR2 YSLEER. The V end was cut by 0 bases, the J end by 0 bases, with 22 bases between. The CDR3 consists of 20 residues. The CDR3 DNA reads as TGCGCCAGCAGCCAAGATAGTCGAGGGGCCCCTACTACAAGCACAGATACGCAGTATTTT. It translates to CASSQDSRGAPTTSTDTQYF.

For the CDR3, the DNA is TGCGCCAGCAGCGCCCCGCAACTTAGCGGGGGGGCTGCGAATGAGCAGTTCTTC. Residues: CASSAPQLSGGAANEQFF. The chain has TRBV5-1 and TRBJ2-1; 11 nucleotides match TRBD2. The CDR3 runs to 18 residues. Trimming removed 4 bases from V and 7 bases from J; junction bases left unmatched: 16. Germline CDR1 SGHRS, CDR2 YFSETQ.

The V gene is TRBV20-1, the J gene TRBJ2-5; D is uncertain. Germline CDR1 is DFQATT and CDR2 is SNEGSKA (reference sequence). There are 14 residues in the CDR3. V lost 2 bases, J lost 2 bases, and 12 bases lay in between. The CDR3 DNA follows: TGCAGTGCTAGATGGCCGATAGAACAAGAGACCCAGTACTTC. It translates to CSARWPIEQETQYF.

This clonotype was observed a handful of times. The V call is TRBV4-3, the J call TRBJ2-1; the D gene could be TRBD1 or TRBD2 (5 bases each). This CDR3 is 16 amino acids long. V lost 4 bases to trimming and J lost 0 bases, with 13 bases between them. The germline V gene encodes CDR1 LGHNA and CDR2 YSLEER. The CDR3 region is CASSRLRGSSYNEQFF. The CDR3 DNA is TGCGCCAGCAGCCGCCTCCGGGGCAGCTCCTACAATGAGCAGTTCTTC.

This sequence joins TRBV7-8 and TRBJ1-2, with 8 bases fitting TRBD1. The germline gives CDR1 SGHVS, CDR2 FQNEAQ. V dropped 1 base and J dropped 8; count of bases not matched to a gene: 15. The CDR3 consists of 17 residues. The DNA of the CDR3 is TGTGCCAGCAGCTTAGGGGGGACAGGACCTGAAACGGGGGGCTACACCTTC. Translated: CASSLGGTGPETGGYTF.

V is TRBV6-6 and J is TRBJ2-1; D is possibly TRBD2 (6 bases). The germline V and J ends were trimmed by 2 bases and 2 bases, with 10 bases remaining between them. The CDR3 covers 15 residues. The germline CDR1 and CDR2 sequences are MNHNY and SVGAGI (reference sequence). CDR3 loop: CASSYGRQTYNEQFF. The CDR3 DNA follows: TGTGCCAGCAGTTACGGGAGGCAGACCTACAATGAGCAGTTCTTC.

This clonotype was seen only a few times. This rearrangement joins TRBV11-2 to TRBJ1-2; 7 nucleotides match TRBD1. In germline, CDR1 is SGHAT, CDR2 FQNNGV. This CDR3 has 14 residues. The trim removed 1 base at V and 8 bases at J, leaving 7 bases unmatched. In nucleotides, the CDR3 is TGTGCCAGCAGCTTAGTCGGAGGGGGCTTAGGCTACACCTTC. It translates to CASSLVGGGLGYTF.

V and J are TRBV4-3 and TRBJ1-1, with D possibly matching TRBD1 (6 bases). The germline V and J ends were trimmed by 1 base and 9 bases, with 21 bases remaining between them. The CDR3 is 16 residues long. Germline CDR1 and CDR2: LGHNA and YSLEER. CDR3 DNA: TGCGCCAGCAGCCAAGCGGTCGGCGAAGGCCAGGGGAAAGCTTTCTTT. Its protein product is CASSQAVGEGQGKAFF.

The V and J genes are TRBV12-3 or TRBV12-4 and TRBJ2-7; D may be TRBD1 (6 bases). V lost 5 bases and J 5 bases, leaving 16 bases between the germline ends. The CDR3 is made up of 14 amino acids. The CDR3 coding sequence is TGTGCCAGCAGTCGCACCGCAGGGGCCCACGAGCAGTACTTC. Its translation: CASSRTAGAHEQYF.

This clonotype was seen a handful of times. This chain joins TRBV10-3 and TRBJ2-1; TRBD2 matches 8 bases. V trimming: 9 bases; J trimming: 6 bases; junction bases outside the gene matches: 1. CDR1 and CDR2 (germline): ENHRY, SYGVKD. This CDR3 spans 11 amino acids. In DNA, the CDR3 is TGTGCCATTGGGACTAGCAATGAGCAGTTCTTC. It specifies CAIGTSNEQFF.

The chain is built from TRBV20-1 and TRBJ2-6, with D perhaps matching TRBD2 (5 bases). V gave up 0 bases and J gave up 2 bases, with 11 bases separating them. CDR1 and CDR2 (germline): DFQATT, SNEGSKA (reference sequence). This CDR3 is built from 16 residues. The CDR3 loop is CSARDETGAGANVLTF. CDR3 bases: TGCAGTGCTAGAGATGAAACCGGGGCTGGGGCCAACGTCCTGACTTTC.

The J gene is TRBJ2-1, the V gene TRBV25-1; unclear D gene. The V gene lost 5 bases and the J gene lost 0 bases, with 23 bases spanning the gap. The CDR3 is 19 residues long. Germline V gene data show CDR1 as MGHDK and CDR2 as SYGVNS. The CDR3 loop reads CASSPPHSHSISSYNEQFF. The CDR3 region has the DNA TGTGCCAGCAGTCCCCCCCACTCCCACTCGATCAGCTCCTACAATGAGCAGTTCTTC. The full variable domain, in which reference TRBV25-1 and TRBJ2-1 provide the parts outside the CDR3, is EADIYQTPRYLVIGTGKKITLECSQTMGHDKMYWYQQDPGMELHLIHYSYGVNSTEKGDLSSESTVSRIRTEHFPLTLESARPSHTSQYLCASSPPHSHSISSYNEQFFGPGTRLTVL.